The subject of this entry is one T cell receptor beta chain. Its antigen is not known. Germline V gives CDR1 SGHRS, CDR2 YFSETQ. V was trimmed by 0 bases and J by 7 bases, leaving 11 bases between them. This CDR3 region has 15 residues. The source of the sample is a study of cytomegalovirus exposure and HLA in healthy donors. Primers for the PCR totalled 60 Vbeta and 13 Jbeta. TCRdb keeps only in-frame clones here, not all; method: immunoSEQ multiplex PCR. The sample yields over 200,000 clones, 82% seen once. Overall study findings and caveats: Accurate HLA-A and HLA-B prediction from TCR beta sequences was reported for most subjects.

The chain carries TRBV5-1 and TRBJ1-6; D unresolved. This TCR derives from a man aged 40-49 years in good health and CMV-seropositive. The material sequenced was PBMCs. Written as DNA, the CDR3 is TGCGCCAGCAGCTTGGACGGGAGGTCAAATTCACCCCTCCACTTT. Its protein is CASSLDGRSNSPLHF. The whole variable domain, remainder taken from reference TRBV5-1 and TRBJ1-6, is KAGVTQTPRYLIKTRGQQVTLSCSPISGHRSVSWYQQTPGQGLQFLFEYFSETQRNKGNFPGRFSGRQFSNSRSEMNVSTLELGDSALYLCASSLDGRSNSPLHFGNGTRLTVT.